This TCR beta chain stems from a study of immune evolution from preneoplasia to lung adenocarcinoma. As for this clone: What it recognizes is unknown.

The assay was immunoSEQ multiplex PCR, and TCRdb's table has in-frame clones only and misses some. This sample yields roughly 38,000 clones, of which roughly 68% are seen a single time; about 6% belongs to the top ten. Study-level points and caveats: Later-stage lesions appeared to have more T cells, more diversity, less clonality.

Patient tissue came from resections in Japan or China, 2014–2017. Source material: FFPE invasive lung adenocarcinoma tissue. The sequence came from a person in their sixties with lung adenocarcinoma.

The CDR3 here is CASSSSAITGELFF. The CDR3 DNA reads TGTGCCAGCAGCTCCTCCGCCATCACCGGGGAGCTGTTTTTT. The chain links TRBV7-7 to TRBJ2-2; D unresolved. Germline V gives CDR1 SSHAT, CDR2 FNYEAQ (reference sequence). The CDR3 covers 14 residues. Trimming stripped 4 bases from V and 4 bases from J, with 10 bases between.